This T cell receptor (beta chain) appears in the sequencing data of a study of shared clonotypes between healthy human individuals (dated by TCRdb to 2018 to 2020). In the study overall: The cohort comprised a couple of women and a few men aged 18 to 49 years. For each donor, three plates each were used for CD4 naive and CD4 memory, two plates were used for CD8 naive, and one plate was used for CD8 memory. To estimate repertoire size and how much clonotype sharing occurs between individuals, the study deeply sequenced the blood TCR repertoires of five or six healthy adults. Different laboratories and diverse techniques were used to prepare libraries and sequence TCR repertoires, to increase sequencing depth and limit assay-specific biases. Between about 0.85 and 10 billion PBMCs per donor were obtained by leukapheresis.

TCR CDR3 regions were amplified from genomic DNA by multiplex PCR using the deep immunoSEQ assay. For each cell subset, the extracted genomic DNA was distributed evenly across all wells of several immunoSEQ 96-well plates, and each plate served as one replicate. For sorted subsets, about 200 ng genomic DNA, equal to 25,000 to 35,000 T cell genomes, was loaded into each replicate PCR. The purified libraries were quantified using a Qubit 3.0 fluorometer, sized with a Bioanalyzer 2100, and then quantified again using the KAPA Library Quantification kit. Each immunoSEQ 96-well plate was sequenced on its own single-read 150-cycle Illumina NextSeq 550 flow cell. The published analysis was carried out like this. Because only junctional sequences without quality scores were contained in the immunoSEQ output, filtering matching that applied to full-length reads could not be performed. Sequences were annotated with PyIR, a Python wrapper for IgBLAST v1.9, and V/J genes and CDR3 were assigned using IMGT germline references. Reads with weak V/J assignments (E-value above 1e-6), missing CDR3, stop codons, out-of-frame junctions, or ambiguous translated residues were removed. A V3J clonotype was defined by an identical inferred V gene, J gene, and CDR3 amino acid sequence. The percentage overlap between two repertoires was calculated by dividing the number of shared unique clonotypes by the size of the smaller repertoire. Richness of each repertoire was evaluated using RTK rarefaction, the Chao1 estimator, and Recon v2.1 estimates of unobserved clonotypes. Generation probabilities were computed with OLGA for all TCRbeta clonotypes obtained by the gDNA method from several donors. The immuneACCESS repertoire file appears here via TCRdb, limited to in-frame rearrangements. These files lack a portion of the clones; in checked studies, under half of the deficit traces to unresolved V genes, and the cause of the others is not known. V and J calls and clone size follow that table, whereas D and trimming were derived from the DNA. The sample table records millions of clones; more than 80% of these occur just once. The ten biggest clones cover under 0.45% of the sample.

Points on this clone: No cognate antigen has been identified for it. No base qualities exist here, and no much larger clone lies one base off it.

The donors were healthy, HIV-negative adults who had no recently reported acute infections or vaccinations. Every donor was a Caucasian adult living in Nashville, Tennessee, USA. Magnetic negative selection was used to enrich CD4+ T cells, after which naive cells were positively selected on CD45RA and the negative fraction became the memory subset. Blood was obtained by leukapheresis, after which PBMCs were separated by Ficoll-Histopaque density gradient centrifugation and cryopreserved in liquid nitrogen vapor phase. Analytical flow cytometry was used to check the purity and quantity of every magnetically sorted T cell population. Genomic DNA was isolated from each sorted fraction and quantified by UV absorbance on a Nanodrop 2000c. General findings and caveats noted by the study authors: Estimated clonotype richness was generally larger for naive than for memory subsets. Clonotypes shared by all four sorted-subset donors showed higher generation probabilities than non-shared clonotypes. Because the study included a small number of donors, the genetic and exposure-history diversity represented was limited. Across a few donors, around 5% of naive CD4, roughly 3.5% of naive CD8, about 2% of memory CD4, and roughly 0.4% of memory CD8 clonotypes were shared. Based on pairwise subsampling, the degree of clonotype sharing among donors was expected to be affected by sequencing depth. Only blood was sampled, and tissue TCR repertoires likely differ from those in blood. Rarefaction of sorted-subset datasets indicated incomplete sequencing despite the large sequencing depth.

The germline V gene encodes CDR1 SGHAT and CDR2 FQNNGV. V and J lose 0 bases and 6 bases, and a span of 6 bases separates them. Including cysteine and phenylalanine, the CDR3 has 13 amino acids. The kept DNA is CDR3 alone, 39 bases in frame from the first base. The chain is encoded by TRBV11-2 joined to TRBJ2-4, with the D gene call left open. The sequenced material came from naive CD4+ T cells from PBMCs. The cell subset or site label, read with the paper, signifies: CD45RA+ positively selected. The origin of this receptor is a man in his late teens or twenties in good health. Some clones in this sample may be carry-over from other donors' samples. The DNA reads TGTGCCAGCAGCTTAGAGTTCATAAACATTCAGTACTTC. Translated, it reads CASSLEFINIQYF.